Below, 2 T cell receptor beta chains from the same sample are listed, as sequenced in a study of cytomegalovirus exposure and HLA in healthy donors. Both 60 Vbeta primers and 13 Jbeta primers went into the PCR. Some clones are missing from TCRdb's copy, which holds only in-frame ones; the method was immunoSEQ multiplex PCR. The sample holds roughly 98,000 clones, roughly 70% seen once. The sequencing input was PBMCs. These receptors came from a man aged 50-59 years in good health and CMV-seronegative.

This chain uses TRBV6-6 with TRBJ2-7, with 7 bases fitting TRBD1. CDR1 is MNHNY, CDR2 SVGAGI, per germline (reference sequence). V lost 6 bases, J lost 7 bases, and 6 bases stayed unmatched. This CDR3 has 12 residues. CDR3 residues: CASRTGEGEQYF. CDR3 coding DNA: TGTGCCAGCAGAACAGGGGAAGGGGAGCAGTACTTC.

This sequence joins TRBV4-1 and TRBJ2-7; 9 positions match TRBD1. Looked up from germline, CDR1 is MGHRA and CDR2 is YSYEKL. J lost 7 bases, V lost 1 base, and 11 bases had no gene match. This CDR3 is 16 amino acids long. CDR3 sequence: CASSQVGGTGMREQYF. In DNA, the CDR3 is TGCGCCAGCAGCCAAGTCGGGGGGACAGGGATGAGAGAGCAGTACTTC.